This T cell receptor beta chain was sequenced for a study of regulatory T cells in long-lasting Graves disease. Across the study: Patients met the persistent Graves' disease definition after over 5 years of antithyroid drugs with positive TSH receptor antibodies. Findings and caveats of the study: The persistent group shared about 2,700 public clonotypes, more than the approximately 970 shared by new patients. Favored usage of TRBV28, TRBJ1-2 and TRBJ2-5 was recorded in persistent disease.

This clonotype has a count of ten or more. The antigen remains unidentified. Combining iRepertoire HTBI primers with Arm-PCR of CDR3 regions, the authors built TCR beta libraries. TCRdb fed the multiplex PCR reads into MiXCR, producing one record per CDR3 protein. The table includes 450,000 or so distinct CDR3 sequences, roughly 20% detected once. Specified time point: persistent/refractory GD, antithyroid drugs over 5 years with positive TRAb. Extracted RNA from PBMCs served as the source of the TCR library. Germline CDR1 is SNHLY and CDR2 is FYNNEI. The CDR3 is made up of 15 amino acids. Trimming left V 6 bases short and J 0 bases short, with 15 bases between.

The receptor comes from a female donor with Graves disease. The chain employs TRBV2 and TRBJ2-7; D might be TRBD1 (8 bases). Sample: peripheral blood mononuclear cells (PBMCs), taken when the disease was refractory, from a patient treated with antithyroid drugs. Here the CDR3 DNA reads TGTGCCAGCAGGCTCAACAGGGGGGGCTCCTACGAGCAGTACTTC. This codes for CASRLNRGGSYEQYF.